The rows below give T cell receptor beta chains drawn from one sample of a study of blood T cell repertoires in COVID-19. Here immunoSEQ multiplex PCR was the method, and the copy in TCRdb shows in-frame clones only, minus some. The table lists around 200,000 clones, 70% to 90% of them singletons. Sequenced input: peripheral blood. The source of these receptors is a woman older than 75 with acute or convalescent COVID-19. CDR3s include the opening cysteine and the closing phenylalanine or tryptophan. Fields, in order: J gene, D gene, V gene, clone size, CDR3 DNA, CDR3 protein. A D gene is named only where the DNA matches it firmly. Size is omitted from some rows. Given values are once, few, many or a class for expanded clones.

TRBJ2-7,TRBD2,TRBV27,-,TGTGCCAGCAGTTTTGGGACTAGCGGGCTCGAGCAGTACTTC,CASSFGTSGLEQYF
TRBJ2-2,TRBD2,TRBV6-5,-,TGTGCCAGCAGTTCAGGACTAGCCCTTGGGCCCGGGGAGCTGTTTTTT,CASSSGLALGPGELFF
TRBJ2-5,-,TRBV19,-,TGTGCCAGTAGTATAGGCGGGCGAGAGACCCAGTACTTC,CASSIGGRETQYF
TRBJ1-3,-,TRBV5-6,-,TGTGCCAGCAGCTTGACTACAGGGGGAAACACCATATATTTT,CASSLTTGGNTIYF
TRBJ1-1,TRBD1,TRBV29-1,-,TGCAGCGTTCTTAGGACAGGGGGCGGCACTGAAGCTTTCTTT,CSVLRTGGGTEAFF
TRBJ1-2,-,TRBV4-3,-,TGCGCCAGCAGCCAAGACATAGGCAGGGCAAACTATGGCTACACCTTC,CASSQDIGRANYGYTF
TRBJ1-5,-,TRBV2,-,TGTGCCAGCAGTGGTTCCAGAGGCAGGGGCAATCAGCCCCAGCATTTT,CASSGSRGRGNQPQHF
TRBJ2-3,TRBD1,TRBV19,-,TGTGCCAGTACCCCGTGGACAGGGGGTGGAGATACGCAGTATTTT,CASTPWTGGGDTQYF
TRBJ1-2,TRBD1,TRBV6-5,-,TGTGCCAGCAGTTACGGGGACAGGGGTGACTACACCTTC,CASSYGDRGDYTF
TRBJ1-1,TRBD1,TRBV7-2,-,TGTGCCAGCAGCCTTGGGGGGGGCCGGACAGGGATCGAAGCTTTCTTT,CASSLGGGRTGIEAFF
TRBJ1-5,-,TRBV2,-,TGTGCCAGCAGGTACAGGGCTAACAATCAGCCCCAGCATTTT,CASRYRANNQPQHF
TRBJ1-3,-,TRBV4-3,-,TGCGCCAGCAGCCAGGCGGGCTCTGGAAACACCATATATTTT,CASSQAGSGNTIYF
TRBJ1-2,-,TRBV7-2,-,TGTGCCAGCAGCGCCGTGGCCTCGATTAACTATGGCTACACCTTC,CASSAVASINYGYTF
TRBJ2-7,TRBD1,TRBV4-3,-,TGCGCCAGCAGCCAGGGACGGGACAGGGGGATTTACGAGCAGTACTTC,CASSQGRDRGIYEQYF
TRBJ1-3,-,TRBV30,once,TGTGCCTGGAGTGTAGGACTGGGAAACACCATATATTTT,CAWSVGLGNTIYF
TRBJ2-6,TRBD1,TRBV2,-,TGTGCCAGCACGGGACAGCGCTTCTCTGGGGCCAACGTCCTGACTTTC,CASTGQRFSGANVLTF
TRBJ1-5,TRBD1,TRBV28,few,TGTGCCAGCAGTTTATACAGGGGGAATCAGCCCCAGCATTTT,CASSLYRGNQPQHF
TRBJ1-1,TRBD1,TRBV29-1,-,TGCAGCCTAAGCCCGGGACAGGGGGCTAGGGGAACTGAAGCTTTCTTT,CSLSPGQGARGTEAFF
TRBJ1-4,-,TRBV5-1,-,TGCGCCAGCAGCTTGCAGGGTTTAGGAATTGAAAAACTGTTTTTT,CASSLQGLGIEKLFF
TRBJ2-7,TRBD2,TRBV10-3,-,TGTGCCATCAGTGAGTCCGGAGCGGGAGTTACGGACGAGCAGTACTTC,CAISESGAGVTDEQYF
TRBJ2-1,TRBD1,TRBV6-6,-,TGTGCCAGCAACCAACAGGGGAGCTCCTACAATGAGCAGTTCTTC,CASNQQGSSYNEQFF
TRBJ1-2,-,TRBV10-3,-,TGTGCCATCAGTGATCCCAGGGTGAGAGGCTACACCTTC,CAISDPRVRGYTF
TRBJ1-1,-,TRBV15,-,TGTGCCACGTCGATGTGGGTCAGGGACACTGAAGCTTTCTTT,CATSMWVRDTEAFF
TRBJ1-2,TRBD1,TRBV28,-,TGTGCCAGCAGCCAGCCGGGACAGGGTGGCTATGGCTACACCTTC,CASSQPGQGGYGYTF
TRBJ1-4,-,TRBV5-6,few,TGTGCCAGCAGCTTGGCTGGGTCCGGAGCTAATGAAAAACTGTTTTTT,CASSLAGSGANEKLFF
TRBJ2-2,-,TRBV6-5,-,TGTGCCAGCAGTCGGCTCTTAGCGGACACCGGGGAGCTGTTTTTT,CASSRLLADTGELFF
TRBJ2-7,TRBD1,TRBV6-1,few,TGTGCCAGCAGTGAATTGGCGACAGGGACGTGGGAAACCTACGAGCAGTACTTC,CASSELATGTWETYEQYF
TRBJ1-1,TRBD1,TRBV19,once,TGTGCCAGTAGTATCGGACAGGGGGCCACTGAAGCTTTCTTT,CASSIGQGATEAFF
TRBJ2-1,TRBD2,TRBV5-1,-,TGCGCCAGCAGCTGGGGCGGACTAGCAAATGAGCAGTTCTTC,CASSWGGLANEQFF
TRBJ1-5,-,TRBV9,-,TGTGCCAGCAGCCCGGGAGGGTTTGGTCAGCCCCAGCATTTT,CASSPGGFGQPQHF
TRBJ1-1,TRBD1,TRBV25-1,few,TGTGCCAGCAGTGAATCGGGGAGGGACAGGTCTGAAGCTTTCTTT,CASSESGRDRSEAFF
TRBJ1-2,-,TRBV5-6,-,TGTGCCAGCAGCTTGGGGGGACACCCAAACTATGGCTACACCTTC,CASSLGGHPNYGYTF
TRBJ2-2,TRBD1,TRBV5-1,-,TGCGCCAGCTCCCAGGGGGCTCTGGGGGAGCTGTTTTTT,CASSQGALGELFF
TRBJ2-1,TRBD2,TRBV9,-,TGTGCCAGCAGCGCCAGCGGGAGAACTGCGGATGAGCAGTTCTTC,CASSASGRTADEQFF